The present TCR beta chain was sequenced within a study of response to subunit inactivated influenza vaccine. Findings of the study overall: Researchers suggested that each seasonal influenza vaccination recruits few new T cells.

The germline gives CDR1 MNHEY, CDR2 SMNVEV (reference sequence). Trimming removed 5 bases from V and 4 bases from J; junction bases left unmatched: 3. CDR3 size: 15 residues. This clonotype has ten or more counts. Antigen unknown. TCRdb recomputed calls from the RT-PCR reads with MiXCR, one row per CDR3 protein. This sample carries hundreds of thousands of distinct CDR3 sequences, 13% of them seen once, and the ten largest clones take 10% to 15%. The chain carries TRBV27 and TRBJ2-1; 12 nucleotides match TRBD2. The clonotype originates from a man aged 50 or older who received an inactivated influenza vaccine. Sequenced material: PBMCs from blood, taken around seven weeks after vaccination. The CDR3 reads CASSHGLAGYNEQFF. DNA for the CDR3: TGTGCCAGCAGTCACGGACTAGCGGGGTACAATGAGCAGTTCTTC.